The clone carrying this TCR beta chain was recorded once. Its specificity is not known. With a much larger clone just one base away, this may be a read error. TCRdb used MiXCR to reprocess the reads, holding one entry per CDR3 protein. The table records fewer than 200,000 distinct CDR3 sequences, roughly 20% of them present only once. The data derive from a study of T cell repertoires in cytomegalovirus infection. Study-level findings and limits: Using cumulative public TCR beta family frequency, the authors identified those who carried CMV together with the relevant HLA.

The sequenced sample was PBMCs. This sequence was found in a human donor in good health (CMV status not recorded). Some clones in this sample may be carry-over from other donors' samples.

CDR3 protein: CPSSLLTGTYTGELFF. CDR3 nucleotide sequence: TGTCCCAGCAGCTTACTTACCGGGACTTACACCGGGGAGCTGTTTTTT. This chain links TRBV7-9 with TRBJ2-2, with D maybe TRBD2 (6 bases). CDR1 and CDR2 from the germline V gene are SEHNR and FQNEAQ (reference sequence). This CDR3 is 16 amino acids long.